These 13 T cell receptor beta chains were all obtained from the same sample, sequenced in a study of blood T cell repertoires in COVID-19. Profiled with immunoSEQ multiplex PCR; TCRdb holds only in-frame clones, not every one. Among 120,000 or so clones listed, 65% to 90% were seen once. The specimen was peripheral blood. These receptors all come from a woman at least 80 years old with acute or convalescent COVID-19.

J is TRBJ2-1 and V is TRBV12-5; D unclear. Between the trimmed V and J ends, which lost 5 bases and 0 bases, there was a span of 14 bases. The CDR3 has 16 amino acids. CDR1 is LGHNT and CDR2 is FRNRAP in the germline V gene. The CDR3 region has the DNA TGTGCTAGTGGTCCTAAGATAAAGAGCTCCTACAATGAGCAGTTCTTC. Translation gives CASGPKIKSSYNEQFF.

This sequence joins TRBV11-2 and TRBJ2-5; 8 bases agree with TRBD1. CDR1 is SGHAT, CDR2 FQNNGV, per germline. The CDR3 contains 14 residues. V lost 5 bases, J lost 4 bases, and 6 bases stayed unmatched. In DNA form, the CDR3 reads TGTGCCAGCAGCCCCACAGGGGGGAGAGAGACCCAGTACTTC. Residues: CASSPTGGRETQYF.

The CDR3 region is CASSTPGGYGYTF. The CDR3 region has the DNA TGTGCCAGCAGTACTCCCGGCGGGTATGGCTACACCTTC. The V call is TRBV6-5, the J call TRBJ1-2; D not certain. Trimming pared 5 bases from V and 5 bases from J, leaving 12 bases between. The V gene's germline CDR1 is MNHEY and CDR2 SVGAGI. This CDR3 comprises 13 residues.

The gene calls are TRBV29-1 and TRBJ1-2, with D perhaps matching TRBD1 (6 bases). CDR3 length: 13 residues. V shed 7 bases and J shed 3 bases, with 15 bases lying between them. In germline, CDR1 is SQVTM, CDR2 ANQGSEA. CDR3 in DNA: TGCAGCGCCCCAAGGGGGGGAGACTATGGCTACACCTTC. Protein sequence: CSAPRGGDYGYTF.

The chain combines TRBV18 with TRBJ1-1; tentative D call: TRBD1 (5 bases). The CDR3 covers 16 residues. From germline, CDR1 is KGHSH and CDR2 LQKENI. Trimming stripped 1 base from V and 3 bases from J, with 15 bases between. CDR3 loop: CASSPRQSGVYTEAFF. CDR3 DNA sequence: TGTGCCAGCTCACCACGACAGTCTGGGGTATACACTGAAGCTTTCTTT.

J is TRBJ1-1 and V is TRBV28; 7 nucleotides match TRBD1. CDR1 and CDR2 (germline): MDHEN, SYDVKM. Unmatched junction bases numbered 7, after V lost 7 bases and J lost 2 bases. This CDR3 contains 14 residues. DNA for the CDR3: TGTGCCAGCAAGAGACAGGGAACTAACACTGAAGCTTTCTTT. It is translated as CASKRQGTNTEAFF.

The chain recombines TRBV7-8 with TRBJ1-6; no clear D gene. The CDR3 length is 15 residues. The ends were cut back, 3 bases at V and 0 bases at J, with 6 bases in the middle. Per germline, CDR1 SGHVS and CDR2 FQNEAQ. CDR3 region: CASSLGSSYNSPLHF. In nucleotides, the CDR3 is TGTGCCAGCAGCTTGGGGAGCTCCTATAATTCACCCCTCCACTTT.

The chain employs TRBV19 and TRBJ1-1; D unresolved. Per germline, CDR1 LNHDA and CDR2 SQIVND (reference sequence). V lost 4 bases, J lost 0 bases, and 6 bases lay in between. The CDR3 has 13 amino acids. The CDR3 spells CASSTGLNTEAFF. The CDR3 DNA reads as TGTGCCAGTAGTACAGGTTTGAACACTGAAGCTTTCTTT.

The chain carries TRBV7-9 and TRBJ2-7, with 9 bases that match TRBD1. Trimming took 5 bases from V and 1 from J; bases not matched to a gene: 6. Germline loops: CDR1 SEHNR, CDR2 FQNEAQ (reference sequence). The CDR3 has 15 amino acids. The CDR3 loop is CASSPSGTGSYEQYF. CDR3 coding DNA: TGTGCCAGCAGCCCGAGCGGGACAGGGTCCTACGAGCAGTACTTC.

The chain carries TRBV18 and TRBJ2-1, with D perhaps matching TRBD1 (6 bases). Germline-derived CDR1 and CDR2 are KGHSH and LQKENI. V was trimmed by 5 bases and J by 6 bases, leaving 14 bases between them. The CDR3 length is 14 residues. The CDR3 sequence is CASSDPTGRNEQFF. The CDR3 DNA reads TGTGCCAGCTCAGATCCGACAGGCCGCAATGAGCAGTTCTTC.

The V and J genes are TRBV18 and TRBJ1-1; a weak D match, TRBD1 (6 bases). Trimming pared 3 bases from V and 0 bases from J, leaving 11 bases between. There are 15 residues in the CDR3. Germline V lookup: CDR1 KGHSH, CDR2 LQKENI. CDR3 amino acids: CASSPDRSLNTEAFF. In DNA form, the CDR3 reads TGTGCCAGCTCACCCGACAGGTCATTGAACACTGAAGCTTTCTTT.

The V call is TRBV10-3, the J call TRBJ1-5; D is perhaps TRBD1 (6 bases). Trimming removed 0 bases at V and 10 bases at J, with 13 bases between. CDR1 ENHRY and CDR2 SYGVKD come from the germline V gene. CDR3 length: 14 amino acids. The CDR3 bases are TGTGCCATCAGTGAGTCGCGGCAGGGGCCACCCCAGCATTTT. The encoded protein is CAISESRQGPPQHF.

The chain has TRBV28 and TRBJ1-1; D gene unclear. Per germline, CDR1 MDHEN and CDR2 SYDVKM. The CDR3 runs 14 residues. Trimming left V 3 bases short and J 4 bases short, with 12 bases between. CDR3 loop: CASSFGRRGTEAFF. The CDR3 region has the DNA TGTGCCAGCAGTTTTGGACGGCGGGGCACTGAAGCTTTCTTT.